This T cell receptor (beta chain) was identified during a study of blood T cell repertoires in COVID-19. Turning to the study itself: Samples of COVID-19 (acute and convalescent) were obtained from the United States, Italy and Spain. T cells, B-cell-depleted T cells, or PBMCs supplied cDNA or gDNA.

Original handling: For nucleated cells, counts were estimated from reference gene primer amplification. The assay was immunoSEQ multiplex PCR, and TCRdb's table has in-frame clones only and misses some. V and J calls and clone size are as listed in that table; D and trimming were resolved from the DNA. Here the sample spans approximately 40,000 clones, over 75% being singletons. This CDR3 contains 14 residues. Trimming took off 5 bases at V and 6 bases at J, with 16 bases between the two ends. CDR1 is SGHRS, CDR2 YFSETQ, per germline. The chain employs TRBV5-1 and TRBJ2-3; D remains ambiguous. This receptor was obtained from a human donor in a cohort sampled during active COVID-19. Sequencing used peripheral blood. The CDR3 nucleotides are TGCGCCAGCAGTTTTTCAGGTTCCGGCGATACGCAGTATTTT. Protein sequence: CASSFSGSGDTQYF.